One sample yielded the 19 T cell receptor beta chains listed below, sequenced in a study of PD-L1 blockade in urothelial cancer. As for time point: pretreatment peripheral blood. TCRdb's table, derived via immunoSEQ multiplex PCR, lists solely in-frame clones and lacks some. The repertoire holds approximately 71,000 clones, about four fifths seen once, with roughly 9% in the top ten. The sample was PBMCs, taken around atezolizumab (anti-PD-L1) treatment. The receptors come from a woman between 70 and 85 years old with urothelial cancer.

This clone was picked up one time. CDR3 nucleotide sequence: TGTGCCAGCAGCCCACGACTAGCGGGAGACGTCGGTGAGCAGTTCTTC. This gives the protein CASSPRLAGDVGEQFF. V and J are TRBV7-9 and TRBJ2-1; 12 bases are a match to TRBD2. In germline, CDR1 is SEHNR, CDR2 FQNEAQ (reference sequence). This CDR3 region has 16 residues. The V and J ends lost 5 bases and 9 bases, in that order; junction bases with no gene match: 11.

Note on this clone: Within the sample, other DNA sequences also encode this same CDR3. CDR3 loop: CASSRGAYNEQFF. Written as DNA, the CDR3 is TGTGCCAGCTCGCGGGGGGCCTACAATGAGCAGTTCTTC. J is TRBJ2-1 and V is TRBV2; 8 nucleotides match TRBD2. The CDR3 has 13 residues. CDR1 SNHLY and CDR2 FYNNEI come from the germline V gene. V lost 8 bases and J lost 2; bases outside the gene matches: 2.

The rearrangement links TRBV2 to TRBJ2-3, with a tentative D call TRBD1 (6 bases). The CDR3 consists of 13 residues. The V gene lost 5 bases and the J gene lost 6 bases, with 12 bases spanning the gap. The germline CDR1 and CDR2 sequences are SNHLY and FYNNEI. The CDR3 DNA follows: TGTGCCAGCAGTCGGGACACTTTCGATACGCAGTATTTT. Protein: CASSRDTFDTQYF.

CDR3 nucleotides: TGCGCCAGCAGCTTACAACCCACAGATACGCAGTATTTT. Translation: CASSLQPTDTQYF. This sequence joins TRBV5-1 and TRBJ2-3; D is unclear. The CDR3 is 13 residues long. Trimming left V 2 bases short and J 2 bases short, with 6 bases between. Germline-derived CDR1 and CDR2 are SGHRS and YFSETQ.

The chain uses TRBV4-1 and TRBJ2-1; 10 bases map to TRBD2. V trimming: 2 bases; J trimming: 7 bases; junction bases outside the gene matches: 11. This CDR3 has 17 amino acids. The germline gives CDR1 MGHRA, CDR2 YSYEKL. CDR3 in DNA: TGCGCCAGCAGCCAATTTGGAACTCTAGCGGGAGATAATGAGCAGTTCTTC. Residues: CASSQFGTLAGDNEQFF.

The rearrangement links TRBV6-5 to TRBJ1-1; 7 bases fit TRBD1. V shed 4 bases and J 1 base; nucleotides not matched to a gene: 3. Looked up from germline, CDR1 is MNHEY and CDR2 is SVGAGI. The CDR3 covers 14 residues. CDR3 region: CASSSRTGNTEAFF. The CDR3 DNA sequence: TGTGCCAGCAGTTCCCGGACAGGGAACACTGAAGCTTTCTTT.

This chain links TRBV28 with TRBJ2-7; 8 positions agree with TRBD2. Germline CDR1 reads MDHEN; CDR2 reads SYDVKM. V dropped 6 bases and J dropped 4; count of bases not matched to a gene: 8. The CDR3 is 14 residues long. In DNA, the CDR3 is TGTGCCAGCAGGCCACCGGGACTAGTTTACGAGCAGTACTTC. Its protein is CASRPPGLVYEQYF. The entire variable domain, with the rest obtained from reference TRBV28 and TRBJ2-7, is as follows: DVKVTQSSRYLVKRTGEKVFLECVQDMDHENMFWYRQDPGLGLRLIYFSYDVKMKEKGDIPEGYSVSREKKERFSLILESASTNQTSMYLCASRPPGLVYEQYFGPGTRLTVT.

A single count supports this clone. The chain has TRBV15 and TRBJ2-7; 7 bases agree with TRBD2. In germline, CDR1 is LNHNV, CDR2 YYDKDF (reference sequence). The CDR3 contains 13 residues. Unmatched junction bases numbered 4, after V lost 3 bases and J lost 5 bases. CDR3 coding DNA: TGTGCCACCAGCAGGGCGGGAGCGAACGAGCAGTACTTC. Translation gives CATSRAGANEQYF.

The rearrangement uses TRBV5-1 and TRBJ2-1, with 10 bases matching TRBD2. The CDR3 contains 19 residues. Germline V gene lookup returns CDR1 SGHRS and CDR2 YFSETQ. With 0 bases clipped from V and 3 bases from J, the junction kept 12 bases outside the gene matches. Here the CDR3 reads CASSLEPSGRLSGYNEQFF. DNA of the CDR3: TGCGCCAGCAGCTTGGAGCCTAGCGGGAGACTCTCAGGCTACAATGAGCAGTTCTTC.

This rearrangement joins TRBV5-1 to TRBJ2-1, with 9 nucleotides matching TRBD1. CDR3 length: 15 residues. Germline assignment: CDR1 SGHRS and CDR2 YFSETQ. V shed 3 bases, J shed 6 bases, and the junction held 7 bases outside the gene matches. The CDR3 DNA is TGCGCCAGCAGCTCGGGGGACAGGGTTCGCAATGAGCAGTTCTTC. This sequence encodes CASSSGDRVRNEQFF.

This clone appeared a single time. The rearrangement links TRBV28 to TRBJ2-7, with TRBD1 matching over 12 bases. CDR1 is MDHEN and CDR2 is SYDVKM in the germline V gene. The V gene end was trimmed by 5 bases and the J gene end by 4 bases; junction bases not matched to a gene: 6. CDR3 size: 15 residues. The CDR3 here is CASSKGGQGAYEQYF. The CDR3 DNA reads TGTGCCAGCAGTAAGGGGGGACAGGGGGCTTACGAGCAGTACTTC.

This rearrangement joins TRBV29-1 to TRBJ2-1, with 7 bases lining up with TRBD2. Germline assignment: CDR1 SQVTM and CDR2 ANQGSEA. The CDR3 contains 15 residues. With V trimmed by 7 bases and J by 8 bases, 17 bases remained unmatched. Written as DNA, the CDR3 is TGCAGCGCCGTAAATGGGGGGAGGGCCGTCCATGAGCAGTTCTTC. It is translated as CSAVNGGRAVHEQFF.

The gene calls are TRBV13 and TRBJ2-7; no definite D call. Looked up from germline, CDR1 is PRHDT and CDR2 is FYEKMQ (reference sequence). The CDR3 is made up of 13 amino acids. Trimming shortened V by 1 base and J by 2 bases, and 6 bases separated the two germline ends. CDR3 in amino acids: CASSLAQTYEQYF. CDR3 nucleotides: TGTGCCAGCAGCTTAGCCCAGACCTACGAGCAGTACTTC. Full variable domain (rest looked up from reference TRBV13 and TRBJ2-7): AAGVIQSPRHLIKEKRETATLKCYPIPRHDTVYWYQQGPGQDPQFLISFYEKMQSDKGSIPDRFSAQQFSDYHSELNMSSLELGDSALYFCASSLAQTYEQYFGPGTRLTVT.

This chain joins TRBV5-1 and TRBJ2-1, with 7 bases lining up with TRBD2. J lost 2 bases, V lost 4 bases, and 6 bases had no gene match. Germline CDR1 reads SGHRS; CDR2 reads YFSETQ. The length of the CDR3 is 15 residues. In DNA, the CDR3 is TGCGCCAGCAGCCTTCTAGCGGAACCCTACAATGAGCAGTTCTTC. It is translated as CASSLLAEPYNEQFF.

This clone was counted only a few times. The rearrangement uses TRBV6-1 and TRBJ2-5; 12 bases fit TRBD2. V shed 0 bases, J shed 0 bases, and the junction held 8 bases outside the gene matches. CDR3 length: 19 residues. Germline assignment: CDR1 MNHNS and CDR2 SASEGT. The CDR3 sequence is CASSEATPGLAGYQETQYF. The CDR3 region has the DNA TGTGCCAGCAGTGAAGCGACCCCGGGACTAGCGGGTTACCAAGAGACCCAGTACTTC.

V and J are TRBV5-1 and TRBJ2-1, with 10 positions matching TRBD2. Germline CDR1 SGHRS, CDR2 YFSETQ. V lost 4 bases, J lost 6 bases, and 10 bases stayed unmatched. The CDR3 is 16 amino acids. The CDR3 nucleotides read TGCGCCAGCAGCCGAGGGTGGACTAGCGGCGGCAATGAGCAGTTCTTC. Residues: CASSRGWTSGGNEQFF.

This chain connects TRBV19 to TRBJ1-4, with 7 bases that match TRBD1. Losses at the gene ends were 3 bases for V and 0 bases for J; bases not matched to a gene: 7. The CDR3 has 17 amino acids. Germline values: CDR1 LNHDA, CDR2 SQIVND (reference sequence). Written as DNA, the CDR3 is TGTGCCAGTAGTATCTCCGGGACAGCTGCAACTAATGAAAAACTGTTTTTT. It codes for CASSISGTAATNEKLFF.

The chain combines TRBV7-2 with TRBJ2-5; possibly TRBD2 for D (5 bases). Germline V gene sequence: CDR1 SGHTA, CDR2 FQGNSA. Trimming left V 6 bases short and J 0 bases short, with 14 bases between. The CDR3 covers 15 residues. DNA of the CDR3: TGTGCCAGCAGTTCCCGACGGGGTTACCAAGAGACCCAGTACTTC. Residues: CASSSRRGYQETQYF.

The J gene is TRBJ2-2, the V gene TRBV25-1; D is undetermined. This CDR3 has 15 amino acids. Per germline, CDR1 MGHDK and CDR2 SYGVNS. Trimming stripped 4 bases from V and 6 bases from J, with 15 bases between. This chain's CDR3 is CASSGQAPFAGELFF. CDR3 DNA sequence: TGTGCCAGCAGTGGCCAGGCCCCCTTTGCCGGGGAGCTGTTTTTT.